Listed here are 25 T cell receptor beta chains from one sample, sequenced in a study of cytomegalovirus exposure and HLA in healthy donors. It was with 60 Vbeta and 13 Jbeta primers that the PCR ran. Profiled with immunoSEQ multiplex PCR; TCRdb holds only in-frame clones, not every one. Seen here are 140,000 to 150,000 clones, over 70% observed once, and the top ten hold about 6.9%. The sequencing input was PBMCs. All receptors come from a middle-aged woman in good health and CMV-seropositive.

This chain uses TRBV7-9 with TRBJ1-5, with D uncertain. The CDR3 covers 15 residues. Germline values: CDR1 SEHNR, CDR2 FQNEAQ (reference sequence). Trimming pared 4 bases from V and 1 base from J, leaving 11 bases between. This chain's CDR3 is CASSSGRGSNQPQHF. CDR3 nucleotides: TGTGCCAGCAGCTCCGGACGGGGAAGCAATCAGCCCCAGCATTTT.

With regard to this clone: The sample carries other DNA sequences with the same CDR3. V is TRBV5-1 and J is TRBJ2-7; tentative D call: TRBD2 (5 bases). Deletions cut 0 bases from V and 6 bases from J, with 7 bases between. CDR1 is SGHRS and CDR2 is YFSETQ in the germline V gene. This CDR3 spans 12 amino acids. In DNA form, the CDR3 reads TGCGCCAGCAGCTTGGCGGGGTCCGAGCAGTACTTC. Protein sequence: CASSLAGSEQYF.

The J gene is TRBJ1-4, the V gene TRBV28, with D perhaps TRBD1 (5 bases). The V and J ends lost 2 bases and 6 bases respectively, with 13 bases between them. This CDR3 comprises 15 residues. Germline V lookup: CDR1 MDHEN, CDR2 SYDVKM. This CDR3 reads CASSLRTLTYEKLFF. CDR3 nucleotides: TGTGCCAGCAGTTTACGGACATTAACGTATGAAAAACTGTTTTTT.

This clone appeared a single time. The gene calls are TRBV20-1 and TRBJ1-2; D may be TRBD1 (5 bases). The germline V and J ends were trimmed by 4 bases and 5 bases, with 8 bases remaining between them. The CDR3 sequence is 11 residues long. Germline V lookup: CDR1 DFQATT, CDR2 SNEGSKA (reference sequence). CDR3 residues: CSANDRYGYTF. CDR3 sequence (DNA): TGCAGTGCTAACGACAGATATGGCTACACCTTC.

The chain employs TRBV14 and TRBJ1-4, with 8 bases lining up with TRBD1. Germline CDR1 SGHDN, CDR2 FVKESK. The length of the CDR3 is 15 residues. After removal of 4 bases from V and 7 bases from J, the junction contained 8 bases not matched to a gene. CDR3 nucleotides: TGTGCCAGCAGCCCTTCACGGGGGACAGGTGAAAAACTGTTTTTT. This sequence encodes CASSPSRGTGEKLFF. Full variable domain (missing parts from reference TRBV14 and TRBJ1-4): EAGVTQFPSHSVIEKGQTVTLRCDPISGHDNLYWYRRVMGKEIKFLLHFVKESKQDESGMPNNRFLAERTGGTYSTLKVQPAELEDSGVYFCASSPSRGTGEKLFFGSGTQLSVL.

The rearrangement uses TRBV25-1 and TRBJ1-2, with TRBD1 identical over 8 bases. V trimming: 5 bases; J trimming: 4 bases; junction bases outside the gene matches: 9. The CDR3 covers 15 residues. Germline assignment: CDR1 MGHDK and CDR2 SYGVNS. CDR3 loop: CASSPVDREAYGYTF. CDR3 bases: TGTGCCAGCAGTCCAGTGGACAGGGAGGCCTATGGCTACACCTTC.

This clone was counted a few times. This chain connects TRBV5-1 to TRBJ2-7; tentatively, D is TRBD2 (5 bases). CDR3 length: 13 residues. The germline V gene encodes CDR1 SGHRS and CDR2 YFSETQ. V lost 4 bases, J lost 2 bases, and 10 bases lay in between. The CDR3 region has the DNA TGCGCCAGCAGCCCCCCGGGGACCTACGAGCAGTACTTC. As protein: CASSPPGTYEQYF.

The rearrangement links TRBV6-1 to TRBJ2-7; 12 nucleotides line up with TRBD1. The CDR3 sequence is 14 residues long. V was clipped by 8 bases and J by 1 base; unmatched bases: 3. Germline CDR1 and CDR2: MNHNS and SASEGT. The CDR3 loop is CASRDRGLSYEQYF. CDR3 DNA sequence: TGTGCCAGCCGGGACAGGGGGCTGTCCTACGAGCAGTACTTC.

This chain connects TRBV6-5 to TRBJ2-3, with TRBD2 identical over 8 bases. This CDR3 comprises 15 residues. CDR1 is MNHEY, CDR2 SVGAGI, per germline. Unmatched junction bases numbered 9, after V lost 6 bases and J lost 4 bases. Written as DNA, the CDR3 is TGTGCCAGCAGAGAGGCGGGGGGCGTCTCAGATACGCAGTATTTT. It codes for CASREAGGVSDTQYF.

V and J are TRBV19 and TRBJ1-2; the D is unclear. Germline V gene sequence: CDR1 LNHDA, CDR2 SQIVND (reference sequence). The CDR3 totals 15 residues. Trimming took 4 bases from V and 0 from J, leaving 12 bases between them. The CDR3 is CASSSHGLSNYGYTF. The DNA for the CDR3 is TGTGCCAGTAGTAGCCACGGACTTTCTAACTATGGCTACACCTTC.

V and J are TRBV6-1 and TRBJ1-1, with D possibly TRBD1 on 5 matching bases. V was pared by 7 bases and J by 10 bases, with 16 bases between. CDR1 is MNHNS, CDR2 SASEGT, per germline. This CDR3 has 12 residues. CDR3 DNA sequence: TGTGCCAGCACTCCCCGGGGGACTCTAGCTTTCTTT. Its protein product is CASTPRGTLAFF.

The CDR3 loop is CSVRGSGELFF. The CDR3 nucleotides are TGCAGTGTGAGAGGATCCGGGGAGCTGTTTTTT. The chain carries TRBV20-1 and TRBJ2-2, with D uncertain. The V gene lost 7 bases and the J gene lost 6 bases, with 9 bases spanning the gap. The CDR3 totals 11 residues. Germline V gene data show CDR1 as DFQATT and CDR2 as SNEGSKA (reference sequence).

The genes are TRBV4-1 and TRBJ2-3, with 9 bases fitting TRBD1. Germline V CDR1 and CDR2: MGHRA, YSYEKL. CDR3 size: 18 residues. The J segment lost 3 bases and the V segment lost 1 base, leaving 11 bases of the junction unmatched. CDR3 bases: TGCGCCAGCAGCCAAGTCGCCTGGGGACAGGGAAGGACAGATACGCAGTATTTT. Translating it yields CASSQVAWGQGRTDTQYF.

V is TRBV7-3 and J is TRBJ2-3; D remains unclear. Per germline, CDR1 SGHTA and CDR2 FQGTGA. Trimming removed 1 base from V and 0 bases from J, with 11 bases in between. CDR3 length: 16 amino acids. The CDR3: CASSLNGGPSTDTQYF. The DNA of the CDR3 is TGTGCCAGCAGCTTAAATGGCGGCCCCAGCACAGATACGCAGTATTTT.

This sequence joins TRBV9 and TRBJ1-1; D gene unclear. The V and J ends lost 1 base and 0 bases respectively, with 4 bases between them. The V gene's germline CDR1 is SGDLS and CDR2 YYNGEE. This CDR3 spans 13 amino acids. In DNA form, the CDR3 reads TGTGCCAGCAGCGTACAGATGAACACTGAAGCTTTCTTT. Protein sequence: CASSVQMNTEAFF.

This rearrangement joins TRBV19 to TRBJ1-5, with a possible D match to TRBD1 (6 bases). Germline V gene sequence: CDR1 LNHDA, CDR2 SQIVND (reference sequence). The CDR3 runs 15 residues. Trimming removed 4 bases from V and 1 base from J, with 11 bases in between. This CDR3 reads CASSTPGQSNQPQHF. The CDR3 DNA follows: TGTGCCAGTAGTACACCCGGACAGAGCAATCAGCCCCAGCATTTT.

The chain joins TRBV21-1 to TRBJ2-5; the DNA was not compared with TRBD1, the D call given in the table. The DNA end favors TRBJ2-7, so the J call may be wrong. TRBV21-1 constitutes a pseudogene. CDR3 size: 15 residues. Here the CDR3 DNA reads TGTGCCAGTTCCCTTGACAGGGGAAATTCCTACGAGCAGTACTTC. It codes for CASSLDRGNSYEQYF.

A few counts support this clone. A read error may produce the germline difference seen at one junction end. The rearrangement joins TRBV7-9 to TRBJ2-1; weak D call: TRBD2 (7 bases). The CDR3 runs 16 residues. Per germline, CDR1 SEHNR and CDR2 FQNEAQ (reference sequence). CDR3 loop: CSSSPRGGLSYNEQFF. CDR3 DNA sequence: TGTTCCAGCAGCCCTAGGGGGGGGCTCTCCTACAATGAGCAGTTCTTC.

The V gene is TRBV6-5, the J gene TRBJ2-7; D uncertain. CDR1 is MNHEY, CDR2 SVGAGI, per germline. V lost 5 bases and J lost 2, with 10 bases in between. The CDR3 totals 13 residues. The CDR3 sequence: CASSPVGPYEQYF. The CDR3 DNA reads TGTGCCAGCAGTCCCGTGGGCCCCTACGAGCAGTACTTC.

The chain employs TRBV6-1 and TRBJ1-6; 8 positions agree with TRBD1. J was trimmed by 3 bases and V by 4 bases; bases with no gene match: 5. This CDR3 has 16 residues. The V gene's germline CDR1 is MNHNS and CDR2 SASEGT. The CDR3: CASSVSDRVYNSPLHF. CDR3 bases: TGTGCCAGCAGTGTATCGGACAGGGTCTATAATTCACCCCTCCACTTT.

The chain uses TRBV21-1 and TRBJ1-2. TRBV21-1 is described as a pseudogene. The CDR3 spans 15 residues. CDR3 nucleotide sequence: TGTGCCAGCAGCGCGGGAGTGACGGCTAACTATGGCTACACCTTC. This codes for CASSAGVTANYGYTF.

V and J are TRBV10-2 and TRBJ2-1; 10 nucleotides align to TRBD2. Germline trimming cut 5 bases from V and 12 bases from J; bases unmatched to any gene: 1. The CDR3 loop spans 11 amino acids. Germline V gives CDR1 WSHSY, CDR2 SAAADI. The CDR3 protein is CASSRLAGQFF. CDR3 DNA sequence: TGCGCCAGCAGTCGACTAGCGGGGCAGTTCTTC.

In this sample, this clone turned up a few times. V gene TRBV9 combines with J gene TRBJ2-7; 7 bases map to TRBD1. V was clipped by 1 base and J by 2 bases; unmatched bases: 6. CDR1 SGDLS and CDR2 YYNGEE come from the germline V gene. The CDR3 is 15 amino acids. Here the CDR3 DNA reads TGTGCCAGCAGCGTAAGGGACAGCACTCCCTACGAGCAGTACTTC. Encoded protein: CASSVRDSTPYEQYF.

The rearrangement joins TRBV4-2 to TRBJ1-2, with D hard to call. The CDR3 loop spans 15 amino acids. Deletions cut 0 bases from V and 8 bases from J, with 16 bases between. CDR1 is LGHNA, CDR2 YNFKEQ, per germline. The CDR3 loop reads CASSQEGTGSYGYTF. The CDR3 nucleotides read TGTGCCAGCAGCCAAGAAGGCACGGGGTCTTACGGCTACACCTTC.

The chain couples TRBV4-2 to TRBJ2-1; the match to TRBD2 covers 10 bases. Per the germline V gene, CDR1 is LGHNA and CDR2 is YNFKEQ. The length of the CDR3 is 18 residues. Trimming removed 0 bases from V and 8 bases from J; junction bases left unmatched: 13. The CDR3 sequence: CASSQEQAGGTFLDEQFF. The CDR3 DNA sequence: TGTGCCAGCAGCCAAGAACAAGCGGGGGGGACATTCCTCGATGAGCAGTTCTTC.